The source of this T cell receptor (beta chain) is a study of tumour-infiltrating T cells in Burkitt lymphoma. Study summary: Survival, overall and progression-free, tracked with productive clonality.

Germline trimming cut 3 bases from V and 3 bases from J; bases unmatched to any gene: 3. The CDR3 has 15 amino acids. Germline CDR1 MDHEN, CDR2 SYDVKM. Clones were read by immunoSEQ multiplex PCR, and TCRdb kept only the in-frame ones, dropping some. The table includes some 1,500 clones, approximately 17% detected once. The clonotype was recovered from a human donor with diffuse large B-cell lymphoma. Material for sequencing was tumor tissue. The chain links TRBV28 to TRBJ1-3; TRBD1 agrees at 9 bases. The CDR3 nucleotides read TGTGCCAGCAGTTTCGGGACAGGGTTTGGAAACACCATATATTTT. This codes for CASSFGTGFGNTIYF.